This TCR beta chain was captured in a study of T cells after yellow fever vaccination (dated by TCRdb to 2018 to 2020). Broadly, across the study: Libraries from fractions with low cell numbers were prepared with the SMART-Seq v4 Ultra Low Input RNA kit. To follow T-cell clones before and after both primary and booster YFV17D yellow fever vaccination, bulk TCR alpha and beta repertoires underwent longitudinal sequencing. Blood was drawn at multiple timepoints before and after primary and secondary immunization, with bulk PBMC replicates and cell subsets isolated. Two healthy male donors, one aged 18 to 29 and one aged 30 to 40 years, were included in the cohort. Here is what the overall study found, with its caveats: Most clones expanded after primary vaccination (96% of CD4 and about 85% of CD8) were re-detected after the booster, suggesting that broad memory maintenance occurred. A small fraction of clonotypes showed up in both the CD4 and CD8 compartments, probably as a result of convergent recombination. Only a couple of donors were included in the study, so the extent to which the findings can be generalized is limited. Computational filtering was required because FACS-sorted repertoires could contain abundant contaminating clonotypes from the bulk population. Compared with the primary T-cell response, the secondary T-cell response was weaker but faster, peaking on day 5 rather than day 15.

CDR1 and CDR2 are read off the germline V gene as SQVTM and ANQGSEA. Trimming leaves V shorter by 4 bases and J shorter by 7 bases, with the junction holding 8 bases beyond the gene matches. The CDR3 spans 13 residues, from the cysteine through the phenylalanine. Solely the CDR3 DNA is kept, with 39 bases framed from the first base. The listed sequencing device is Illumina NovaSeq 6000. TCR cDNA was made using 5'RACE template switching, a step that added a universal primer site and unique molecular identifiers. cDNA synthesis was primed from both the TCR alpha and TCR beta constant segments. Library amplification involved two PCR steps, and the second step added sample barcodes and sequencing adapters. Sequencing of libraries was done on Illumina HiSeq 2500 (2x100 bp) or NovaSeq (2x150 bp). The study's own analysis went as follows. Reads were demultiplexed and collapsed into UMI consensus sequences with MIGEC, and V(D)J alignment was performed with MiXCR. Clonotypes responding to the vaccine were identified with edgeR on replicate PBMC samples, with the criteria of FDR below 0.01 and a log2 fold change above 5 up to day 15. Each bulk clonotype received a CD4 or CD8 identity based on whether the sequenced CD4 or CD8 repertoire contained that clonotype at higher abundance. The public reads were run again by TCRdb, first through fastp at Q25 and then through MiXCR, and only productive beta chains were kept. Rows merge per CDR3 protein into single entries with the most common DNA and genes. TCRdb's processing, not the study's, gives the V and J calls here. For this sample the table gives 300,000 to 400,000 distinct CDR3 sequences, of which about 12% were detected only once. The biggest ten clones account for more than 3% of the sample.

Sample treatment or condition, as interpreted from the label and publication: live attenuated yellow fever vaccine strain. A standard Ficoll-Paque protocol was used to isolate PBMCs from peripheral blood. CD4 and CD8 T-cell fractions were isolated with Dynabeads CD4 and CD8 positive selection kits. RNA was extracted with TriZol from bulk PBMCs, CD4 and CD8 fractions, and dextramer-positive and dextramer-negative fractions. Concerning this clonotype: Its target antigen remains unknown. No base qualities exist here, and no much larger clone lies one base off it.

The material was CD4+ T cells sorted from PBMCs, obtained 15 days after the yellow fever booster vaccination. The clonotype originates from a man younger than 35 who received the YFV17D yellow fever vaccine. This receptor chain uses TRBV29-1 and TRBJ1-2; 8 central nucleotides agree with TRBD1. The nucleotide sequence reads as follows: TGCAGCGTTGCAAATGCAGGGGGCAGTGGCTACACCTTC. Its amino acids are CSVANAGGSGYTF.